This T cell receptor (beta chain) was identified in a study of technical replicates of blood from several donors. Sequenced by immunoSEQ multiplex PCR; TCRdb stores in-frame clones only, minus some. This sample yields 90,000 or so clones, of which roughly 94% are seen a single time; 0.34% belongs to the top ten. The CDR3 contains 12 residues. Per the germline V gene, CDR1 is ENHRY and CDR2 is SYGVKD. V gave up 10 bases and J gave up 3 bases, with 13 bases separating them. The chain combines TRBV10-3 with TRBJ2-7, with a tentative D call TRBD1 (5 bases). Sample: T cells isolated from PBMCs. The receptor comes from a human donor in good health. CDR3 DNA: TGTGCCACCGAAGGGGAAGTCTACGAGCAGTACTTC. Its protein is CATEGEVYEQYF.